The entry below gives a single TCR beta chain sequence along with its context. The CDR3 is 15 residues long. Germline V CDR1 and CDR2: SGHRS, YFSETQ. V gave up 0 bases and J gave up 3 bases, with 10 bases separating them. The method was immunoSEQ multiplex PCR; TCRdb's version includes in-frame clones alone and lacks a portion of them. In the table there are approximately 70,000 clones, 90% to 95% of which are singletons. This sample is drawn from a study of OX40 agonist ivuxolimab in advanced cancers. This TCR derives from an adult with an advanced solid tumor such as melanoma, head and neck, liver or kidney cancer. The sequencing here drew on CD4+ or CD8+ T cells sorted from blood, taken in a trial of the OX40 agonist ivuxolimab. The chain links TRBV5-1 to TRBJ1-5; no clear D. CDR3: CASSLAGQDNQPQHF. The CDR3 DNA is TGCGCCAGCAGCTTGGCCGGGCAGGACAATCAGCCCCAGCATTTT.